Listed below are T cell receptor beta chains from one sample, sequenced in a study of blood T cell repertoires in COVID-19. The table came from immunoSEQ multiplex PCR; TCRdb's copy has only in-frame clones and leaves some out. The profile covers tens of thousands of clones, with about 91% appearing a single time and approximately 8.7% taken by the ten largest. Sequencing used peripheral blood. These receptor sequences come from a woman between 65 and 79 years old with acute or convalescent COVID-19. CDR3s include the opening cysteine and the closing phenylalanine or tryptophan. The order of the fields is J gene, D gene, V gene, clone size, CDR3 DNA, CDR3 protein. D genes are given only for firm matches. Clone size is shown for a subset of rows, as once, few, many or a class of expanded clone.

TRBJ1-4	TRBD1	TRBV6-5	few	TGTGCCAGCAGAAAGACAGGGGGTAATGAAAAACTGTTTTTT	CASRKTGGNEKLFF
TRBJ2-7	-	TRBV6-2/TRBV6-3	-	TGTGCCAGCAGTTACTCAGGGGCGGCACACTACGAGCAGTACTTC	CASSYSGAAHYEQYF
TRBJ1-2	-	TRBV7-9	-	TGTGCCAGCAGCGTATCCAGGGAACCCTACACCTTC	CASSVSREPYTF
TRBJ2-2	TRBD1	TRBV5-1	-	TGCGCCAGCAGCTTGGCCCCGGACAGGCAAAACACCGGGGAGCTGTTTTTT	CASSLAPDRQNTGELFF
TRBJ2-7	-	TRBV7-9	once	TGTGCCAGCAGCCGCAGGGGTAGTCCCTACGAGCAGTACTTC	CASSRRGSPYEQYF
TRBJ1-2	TRBD1	TRBV7-2	once	TGTGCCAGCAGACAAGACAGGGGCCTCTATGGCTACACCTTC	CASRQDRGLYGYTF
TRBJ1-5	-	TRBV19	-	TGTGCCACGAAGGGGTTGTGGGATCAGCCCCAGCATTTT	CATKGLWDQPQHF
TRBJ1-5	-	TRBV5-1	-	TGCGCCAGCAGCCCCGGACAGCCAAATCAGCCCCAGCATTTT	CASSPGQPNQPQHF
TRBJ1-5	-	TRBV27	-	TGTGCCAGCAGCCTAGACAGTAATCAGCCCCAGCATTTT	CASSLDSNQPQHF
TRBJ1-4	-	TRBV5-4	-	TGTGCCAGCAGCTTGGGAGGGCTCCTTAATGAAAAACTGTTTTTT	CASSLGGLLNEKLFF
TRBJ2-7	TRBD2	TRBV5-1	-	TGCGCCAGCAGCCGGGGTTGGGGAGGGCCGGACGAGCAGTACTTC	CASSRGWGGPDEQYF
TRBJ1-5	TRBD1	TRBV6-1	-	TGTGCCAGCAGTGACCTGGGACAGGTCTACAGCAATCAGCCCCAGCATTTT	CASSDLGQVYSNQPQHF
TRBJ2-2	-	TRBV3-1/TRBV3-2	once	TGTGCCAGCAGCCAAGAACAGGGTTACACCGGGGAGCTGTTTTTT	CASSQEQGYTGELFF
TRBJ2-1	TRBD2	TRBV27	few	TGTGCCAGCAGTTCCCGTTCTTGGGGGCTAGCGGGATTTATCTCCTACAATGAGCAGTTCTTC	CASSSRSWGLAGFISYNEQFF
TRBJ2-3	-	TRBV3-1/TRBV3-2	-	TGTGCCAGCAGCCGATCTCTTCTGCGAAGCACAGATACGCAGTATTTT	CASSRSLLRSTDTQYF
TRBJ1-6	-	TRBV28	-	TGTGCCAGCAGTGTTACACATAATTCACCCCTCCACTTT	CASSVTHNSPLHF
TRBJ2-7	TRBD1	TRBV6-2/TRBV6-3	-	TGTGCCAGCAGTTCGCCACCCAGGACAGGGGGTCTTAGCGTCCCCTACGAGCAGTACTTC	CASSSPPRTGGLSVPYEQYF
TRBJ2-2	-	TRBV5-1	once	TGCGCCAGCAGCCCCAGCGGAACGAACACCGGGGAGCTGTTTTTT	CASSPSGTNTGELFF
TRBJ2-7	TRBD2	TRBV28	-	TGTGCCAGCAGTTTATTTGCTGGACTAGCGGGAGGGGGGGGCTCCTACGAGCAGTACTTC	CASSLFAGLAGGGGSYEQYF
TRBJ2-1	-	TRBV18	-	TGTGCCAGCTCACCATTACTAGCCCCCTACAATGAGCAGTTCTTC	CASSPLLAPYNEQFF
TRBJ2-1	-	TRBV28	-	TGTGCCACCCTACTTGGACTGTCCGATGAGCAGTTCTTC	CATLLGLSDEQFF
TRBJ1-5	TRBD1	TRBV7-2	once	TGTGCCAGCAGCGGACAGGGACAGGGAGGTCAGCCCCAGCATTTT	CASSGQGQGGQPQHF
TRBJ1-4	TRBD1	TRBV15	-	TGTGCCACCAGCGACATGGGACAGATTAATGAAAAACTGTTTTTT	CATSDMGQINEKLFF
TRBJ1-3	TRBD1	TRBV5-1	-	TGCGCCAGCAGCGGACGGACAGGGGTTGGTGGAAACACCATATATTTT	CASSGRTGVGGNTIYF
TRBJ2-7	TRBD1	TRBV2	-	TGTGCCAGCAGGACAGGGGGCAGGTACGAGCAGTACTTC	CASRTGGRYEQYF
TRBJ2-7	TRBD2	TRBV5-1	-	TGCGCCAGCAGCTTGCTAAGCGGGAACTACGAGCAGTACTTC	CASSLLSGNYEQYF
TRBJ2-7	TRBD2	TRBV7-8	-	TGTGCCAGCAGCCCGGGACTAGCGGGAGTCTACGAGCAGTACTTC	CASSPGLAGVYEQYF
TRBJ1-1	TRBD1	TRBV9	once	TGTGCCAGCAGCGCCGGACAGGGAGGGGACACTGAAGCTTTCTTT	CASSAGQGGDTEAFF
TRBJ2-7	-	TRBV5-1	-	TGCGCCAGCAGCATTGACAGGGAGCAGTACTTC	CASSIDREQYF
TRBJ2-1	-	TRBV4-1	-	TGCGCCAGCAGCCAAGATTCGGCGGGTTATGAGCAGTTCTTC	CASSQDSAGYEQFF
TRBJ2-2	TRBD1	TRBV6-2/TRBV6-3	-	TGTGCCAGCAGTTTGTATCGGACAGGGGCTGTCGGGGAGCTGTTTTTT	CASSLYRTGAVGELFF
TRBJ1-2	TRBD1	TRBV6-1	-	TGTGCCAGCAGTGAAGCTGCCGGGACAGGCAACTATGGCTACACCTTC	CASSEAAGTGNYGYTF
TRBJ1-4	-	TRBV30	-	TGTGCCTGCCGGGTACTTGGAGCAACTAATGAAAAACTGTTTTTT	CACRVLGATNEKLFF
TRBJ2-3	TRBD1	TRBV5-1	-	TGCGCCAGCAGCTTGGCCGGGACAGTGAAAGGAGGTACGCAGTATTTT	CASSLAGTVKGGTQYF
TRBJ2-5	TRBD2	TRBV5-1	-	TGCGCCAGCAGGCCGACACTAGCGGGGCAAGAGACCCAGTACTTC	CASRPTLAGQETQYF
TRBJ2-7	-	TRBV28	-	TGTGCCAGCATCGGATCGAGGTACGAGCAGTACTTC	CASIGSRYEQYF
TRBJ2-1	TRBD1	TRBV5-4	-	TGTGCCAGCAGCTTGCGACAGGGGCATTACAATGAGCAGTTCTTC	CASSLRQGHYNEQFF
TRBJ1-6	TRBD1	TRBV6-1	-	TGTGCCAGCAGTGAAGGCAACAAGGGGACAGGTTATTCACCCCTCCACTTT	CASSEGNKGTGYSPLHF
TRBJ1-1	-	TRBV9	-	TGTGCCAGCAGCGCCCTCCTGGGGATGCGGGCTGAAGCTTTCTTT	CASSALLGMRAEAFF